This T cell receptor beta chain was recovered during a study of control samples from healthy donors and cancer patients. The CDR3 loop spans 15 amino acids. The V end lost 2 bases, the J end lost 5 bases, and 13 bases lay between the germline ends. Per the germline V gene, CDR1 is SGDLS and CDR2 is YYNGEE. Measured with immunoSEQ multiplex PCR; TCRdb has only the in-frame clones, and not every one. The sample has around 90,000 clones; around 85% are singletons. The TCR originated in a woman between 40 and 50 years old in good health. The sequencing sample was made of blood. The rearrangement uses TRBV9 and TRBJ2-2; tentative D call: TRBD1 (6 bases). The CDR3 region has the DNA TGTGCCAGCAGCGTTCATGGGGACAAGACCGGGGAGCTGTTTTTT. Translated, it gives CASSVHGDKTGELFF. Filled out from reference TRBV9 and TRBJ2-2, the complete variable domain reads DSGVTQTPKHLITATGQRVTLRCSPRSGDLSVYWYQQSLDQGLQFLIQYYNGEERAKGNILERFSAQQFPDLHSELNLSSLELGDSALYFCASSVHGDKTGELFFGEGSRLTVL.